Detailed here is one T cell receptor (beta chain). This clonotype was counted a few times. Its antigen is not yet known. One end of the junction is discordant with germline, which a read error may explain. Patients who received neoadjuvant chemotherapy or who lacked clinical information were excluded from enrollment. The TCR-sequenced cases shown were male, and subtotal esophagectomy with 2- or 3-field lymphadenectomy was performed in the TCR-sequenced cases shown. No T-cell sorting was done; instead, RNA was pulled from bulk tumor tissue sections using a Qiagen AllPrep kit. Small sections of surgically resected tumor tissue were stored in RNAlater reagent at -80°C until RNA extraction. The CDR3 spans 16 residues, from the cysteine through the phenylalanine. The CDR3 DNA has 48 bases and is translated from base 1. CDR1 SSHAT and CDR2 FNYEAQ were looked up in the germline V gene (reference sequence).

Libraries were constructed by 5' RACE. A PCR using KAPA HiFi with TCRalpha or TCRbeta constant-region primers and a P20EA primer was followed by a nested second PCR with CA2 or CB2. TCR genes were amplified by unbiased adaptor ligation RT-PCR, with reverse transcription by Superscript III and a polyT18-containing BSL-18E primer. Following second-strand synthesis and blunting, the P10EA/P20EA adaptor was ligated to the 5' end of the cDNA, and NotI digestion was then performed. The first and second PCRs ran roughly 18 cycles of 98°C for 20 s, 65°C for 30 s and 72°C for 1 min. Amplicons were indexed with the Nextera XT Index kit v2 Set A, pooled equimolarly and quantified on a Qubit 2.0 Fluorometer. For sequencing, the Illumina MiSeq platform generated 2x300 bp paired-end reads. The source study handled its data this way. Reads were assigned to V and J genes by highest identity to IMGT reference sequences using Repertoire Genesis software ver.1.0. CDR3 was defined as the region from Cys104 to Phe118 plus Gly119 and was translated, and unique sequence reads were defined by distinct V, J and CDR3 amino acids. Shared V|J combinations were selected when significance was reached in both a Fisher's exact test in edgeR and a Mann Whitney U test. Repertoire dissimilarity index was computed with the R rdi package after removing singletons and bootstrapping 500 repertoire combinations. TCRdb reanalyzed the raw reads on its own, using fastp at Q25 for trimming and MiXCR for clone calling, and kept in-frame beta chains. Each entry is one CDR3 protein sequence, shown with its most common DNA and genes. Here the V and J calls rest on TCRdb's processing, not on the authors' analysis. The sample table holds 6,000 or so distinct CDR3 sequences, of which approximately 23% were seen once. The ten most abundant clones make up around 30% of the sample.

This entry comes from a study of esophageal squamous cell carcinoma tumors (dated by TCRdb to the early 2020s). As for the study more broadly: Using principal component analysis combined with K-means clustering of immunohistochemical values for T-cell and checkpoint markers, the researchers divided patients into immuno relation high and low groups. The study was designed to assess TCR repertoire diversity and shared TCR repertoires of T cells within the tumor environment of esophageal squamous cell carcinoma. TCR sequencing covered approximately 10 patients: five randomly selected high immuno relation cases and five background-matched low immuno relation cases. Across the roughly 10 cases, 1,700,000 or so TCRalpha and around 1,400,000 TCRbeta total reads were obtained, of which approximately 31,000 and 34,000 were unique. The wider cohort included about 53 esophageal squamous cell carcinoma patients in Japan who were treated with surgery, of whom approximately 21 were high and around 30 were low immuno relation cases. Paper-wide results and their limitations: The high and low immuno relation groups did not differ in total TCR repertoire counts, but the high immuno relation group had more significant repertoire counts. About 30% of the 10 cases showed a single dominant TCRalpha VJ recombination with apparently reduced TCRalpha diversity. Since the TCRalpha and TCRbeta chains were sequenced separately, neither the chain pairing nor the recognized antigens could be determined. Shared V|J recombination candidates may have been selected by chance because variation in the TCRalphabeta repertoire was large. Twenty-seven TRAV|TRAJ and some 20 TRBV|TRBJ combinations, including TRAV13-1|TRAJ22 and TRBV7-9|TRBJ2-7, appeared to be shared among high immuno relation cases. Only a few cases were included in the TCR repertoire analysis, and no investigation at the CDR3 clonotype level was carried out.

The sample was tumor tissue. The chain was built from TRBV7-7 and TRBJ2-5, with TRBD2 matching 8 junction bases. The TCR originated in a man aged 50 or older with esophageal squamous cell carcinoma. The DNA sequence is as follows: TGTGCTAGCAGCCCCGTACTAGCGGCCTACCAAGAGACCCAGTACTTC. Translated, this is CASSPVLAAYQETQYF.